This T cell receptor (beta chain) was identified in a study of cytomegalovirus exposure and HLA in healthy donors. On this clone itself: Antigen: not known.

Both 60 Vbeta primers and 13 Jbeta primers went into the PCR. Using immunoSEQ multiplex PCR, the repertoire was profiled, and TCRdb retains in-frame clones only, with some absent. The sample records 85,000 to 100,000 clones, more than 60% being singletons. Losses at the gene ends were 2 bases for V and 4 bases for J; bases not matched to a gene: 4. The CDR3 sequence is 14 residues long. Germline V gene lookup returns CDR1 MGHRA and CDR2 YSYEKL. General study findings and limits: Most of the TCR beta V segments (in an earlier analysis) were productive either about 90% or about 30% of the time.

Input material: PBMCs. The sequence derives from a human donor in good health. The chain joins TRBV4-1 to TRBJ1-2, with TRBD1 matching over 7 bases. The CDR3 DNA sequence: TGCGCCAGCAGCCAACCCCAGGGGGGCTATGGCTACACCTTC. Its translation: CASSQPQGGYGYTF.